A single sample gave rise to the 15 T cell receptor beta chains below, sequenced in a study of blood T cell repertoires in COVID-19. Method: immunoSEQ multiplex PCR; TCRdb's copy keeps in-frame clones and lacks some. The data hold 400,000 or so clones, with roughly 91% observed a single time. The specimen sequenced was PBMCs or T cells enriched from blood (not recorded which). The receptor set was obtained from a man aged 18 to 29 who had recovered from COVID-19.

The V gene is TRBV2, the J gene TRBJ1-4; possible D gene TRBD1, 5 bases. V was shortened by 6 bases and J by 8 bases, with 13 bases between the two germline ends. The length of the CDR3 is 13 residues. The V gene's germline CDR1 is SNHLY and CDR2 FYNNEI. The CDR3 bases are TGTGCCAGCAGCGGGGGTTGGGTGGAAAAACTGTTTTTT. It encodes CASSGGWVEKLFF.

This clone has just a few counts. J is TRBJ1-4 and V is TRBV19; possible D gene TRBD1, 6 bases. Trimming took 6 bases from V and 7 from J, leaving 15 bases between them. Per the germline V gene, CDR1 is LNHDA and CDR2 is SQIVND (reference sequence). The CDR3 consists of 14 residues. The CDR3 nucleotides are TGTGCCAGTAGAGAAAGCGACAGGCCTGAAAAACTGTTTTTT. This encodes CASRESDRPEKLFF.

J is TRBJ2-3 and V is TRBV9, with 12 bases lining up with TRBD2. This CDR3 has 17 amino acids. V was clipped by 3 bases and J by 7 bases; unmatched bases: 12. The V gene's germline CDR1 is SGDLS and CDR2 YYNGEE. The CDR3 reads CASSASPSGGASHTQYF. The CDR3 DNA reads TGTGCCAGCAGCGCTTCCCCTAGCGGGGGGGCATCTCATACGCAGTATTTT.

The chain has TRBV2 and TRBJ1-2; D remains unclear. The germline CDR1 and CDR2 sequences are SNHLY and FYNNEI. V lost 7 bases, J lost 2 bases, and 11 bases lay in between. CDR3 size: 13 residues. The CDR3, as DNA: TGTGCCAGCAACTCAGGTCCAAACTATGGCTACACCTTC. Amino acids: CASNSGPNYGYTF.

Only one count was recorded for this clone. V usage is TRBV4-1 and J usage is TRBJ1-6; no definite D call. V dropped 3 bases and J dropped 7 bases, with 13 bases sitting between them. Germline values: CDR1 MGHRA, CDR2 YSYEKL. CDR3 length: 15 amino acids. The CDR3 loop is CASSQGWGGNSPLHF. The CDR3 nucleotides read TGCGCCAGCAGCCAGGGCTGGGGAGGCAATTCACCCCTCCACTTT.

This rearrangement joins TRBV11-2 to TRBJ2-1; TRBD2 matches at 14 bases. The CDR3 has 16 amino acids. With V trimmed by 1 base and J by 7 bases, 3 bases remained unmatched. CDR1 is SGHAT, CDR2 FQNNGV, per germline. The CDR3 spells CASSLARTSGRNEQFF. CDR3 in DNA: TGTGCCAGCAGCTTAGCAAGGACTAGCGGGAGGAATGAGCAGTTCTTC.

The chain is built from TRBV2 and TRBJ1-5; 7 bases align to TRBD1. The CDR3 consists of 14 residues. The V gene's germline CDR1 is SNHLY and CDR2 FYNNEI. The V segment lost 3 bases and the J segment 5 bases; nucleotides outside the gene matches: 4. The CDR3 sequence is CASSDGQGDQPQHF. CDR3 DNA sequence: TGTGCCAGCAGTGACGGCCAGGGGGATCAGCCCCAGCATTTT.

The rearrangement joins TRBV5-6 to TRBJ1-4; D not resolved. This CDR3 spans 17 amino acids. V lost 2 bases and J 2 bases, leaving 16 bases between the germline ends. CDR1 SGHDT and CDR2 YYEEEE come from the germline V gene. The CDR3 DNA follows: TGTGCCAGCAGCTTCGCGGCCTCTCCGTATACTAATGAAAAACTGTTTTTT. This codes for CASSFAASPYTNEKLFF.

This chain uses TRBV19 with TRBJ1-2, with a weak D call TRBD1 (6 bases). Per the germline V gene, CDR1 is LNHDA and CDR2 is SQIVND (reference sequence). This CDR3 spans 15 amino acids. V was pared by 10 bases and J by 4 bases, with 22 bases between. CDR3 loop: CATEIGGPVPYGYTF. The CDR3 bases are TGTGCCACCGAGATCGGGGGGCCAGTACCCTATGGCTACACCTTC.

The chain carries TRBV30 and TRBJ2-7, with TRBD2 matching over 9 bases. This CDR3 region has 19 residues. Germline lookup yields CDR1 GTSNPN and CDR2 SVGIG (reference sequence). J was trimmed by 5 bases and V by 2 bases; bases with no gene match: 22. As DNA, the CDR3 is TGTGCCTGGAGTCGTACCTCGGGGTATGGTAGCGGGAGTCCCCACGAGCAGTACTTC. It encodes CAWSRTSGYGSGSPHEQYF.

The chain is built from TRBV15 and TRBJ2-5; possibly TRBD1 for D (6 bases). The CDR3 covers 12 residues. Germline V CDR1 and CDR2: LNHNV, YYDKDF (reference sequence). V was clipped by 8 bases and J by 3 bases, with 10 bases between them. CDR3 DNA: TGTGCCACCGCCAGGGGTGAAGAGACCCAGTACTTC. Residues: CATARGEETQYF.

A single count supports this clone. The rearrangement joins TRBV4-1 to TRBJ1-1; no clear D. Germline V CDR1 and CDR2: MGHRA, YSYEKL. The CDR3 contains 13 residues. V was pared by 3 bases and J by 7 bases, with 12 bases between. The CDR3 spells CASSQSPEGEAFF. CDR3 nucleotide sequence: TGCGCCAGCAGCCAGAGTCCCGAGGGTGAAGCTTTCTTT.

This clone was seen a few times. The genes are TRBV2 and TRBJ1-2; no clear D. The CDR3 length is 13 residues. V was cut by 6 bases and J by 2 bases, with 10 bases left in between. Germline loops: CDR1 SNHLY, CDR2 FYNNEI. The CDR3 region has the DNA TGTGCCAGCAGCCTAGACCCGAACTATGGCTACACCTTC. It encodes CASSLDPNYGYTF.

This chain uses TRBV4-1 with TRBJ2-2, with D possibly being TRBD1 (6 bases). This CDR3 has 14 residues. V shed 4 bases and J shed 5 bases, with 11 bases lying between them. CDR1 is MGHRA, CDR2 YSYEKL, per germline. CDR3 DNA sequence: TGCGCCAGCAGCCGATTTCAGGGGACCGGGGAGCTGTTTTTT. This codes for CASSRFQGTGELFF.

This clone was seen only once. The chain couples TRBV24-1 to TRBJ2-7; D possibly corresponds to TRBD2 (5 bases). The CDR3 length is 13 residues. V shed 1 base and J shed 7 bases, with 10 bases lying between them. Germline loops: CDR1 KGHDR, CDR2 SFDVKD. CDR3 sequence: CATSDFEGGEQYF. CDR3 in DNA: TGTGCCACCAGTGATTTTGAGGGCGGGGAGCAGTACTTC.